The 7 T cell receptor beta chains listed next were all sequenced from one sample in a study of T cells in localized non-small cell lung cancer. Only in-frame clones appear in the TCRdb table, and some are missing; sequencing was by immunoSEQ multiplex PCR. This table holds around 2,100 clones, around 25% found once. The sequencing used lung tumor tissue, collected before any cancer treatment. All receptors derive from a woman aged 40 to 75 with stage III lung adenocarcinoma.

This chain uses TRBV14 with TRBJ2-5; either TRBD1 or TRBD2 may fit D (5 bases each). Germline V gene sequence: CDR1 SGHDN, CDR2 FVKESK. Between the trimmed V and J ends, which lost 1 base and 5 bases, there was a span of 8 bases. CDR3 length: 13 amino acids. CDR3 nucleotide sequence: TGTGCCAGCAGCCAAGGGGGGTACGAGACCCAGTACTTC. It is translated as CASSQGGYETQYF. The variable domain in full, with the rest retrieved from reference TRBV14 and TRBJ2-5, is EAGVTQFPSHSVIEKGQTVTLRCDPISGHDNLYWYRRVMGKEIKFLLHFVKESKQDESGMPNNRFLAERTGGTYSTLKVQPAELEDSGVYFCASSQGGYETQYFGPGTRLLVL.

In its sample, this clone was seen once. The chain is built from TRBV12-5 and TRBJ2-1, with TRBD1 identical over 7 bases. CDR1 is LGHNT and CDR2 is FRNRAP in the germline V gene. The ends lost 6 bases at V and 4 bases at J; junction bases unmatched: 3. CDR3 length: 13 residues. The CDR3 coding sequence is TGTGCTAGTGGGCCAGGGGGTTACAATGAGCAGTTCTTC. Translation: CASGPGGYNEQFF.

V is TRBV6-8 and J is TRBJ1-5; no clear D. This CDR3 is built from 14 residues. V lost 6 bases, J lost 5 bases, and 14 bases lay in between. Germline V gene lookup returns CDR1 MNHGY and CDR2 SAAAGT. The CDR3 DNA is TGTGCCAGCAGCCCCCGGACGTTGGATCAGCCCCAGCATTTT. Translation: CASSPRTLDQPQHF.

The rearrangement joins TRBV6-8 to TRBJ1-4; weak D call: TRBD1 (5 bases). The V gene lost 6 bases and the J gene lost 5 bases, with 13 bases spanning the gap. This CDR3 is 14 amino acids long. Germline CDR1 reads MNHGY; CDR2 reads SAAAGT. The CDR3 coding sequence is TGTGCCAGCAGCCCGGGGGTTTCAAATGAAAAACTGTTTTTT. Translating it yields CASSPGVSNEKLFF.

This clone was seen only a few times. The V gene is TRBV9, the J gene TRBJ1-4; D is undetermined. Germline CDR1 and CDR2: SGDLS and YYNGEE. The CDR3 covers 13 residues. V lost 4 bases and J 5 bases, leaving 9 bases between the germline ends. CDR3 sequence reads: CASSLRPNEKLFF. DNA of the CDR3: TGTGCCAGCAGCCTACGGCCCAATGAAAAACTGTTTTTT.

The rearrangement uses TRBV6-8 and TRBJ1-2, with 10 bases matching TRBD1. The ends lost 2 bases at V and 4 bases at J; junction bases unmatched: 4. Germline CDR1 and CDR2: MNHGY and SAAAGT. There are 15 residues in the CDR3. The DNA of the CDR3 is TGTGCCAGCAGTTACGGACAGGGGGGAGGCTATGGCTACACCTTC. Translating gives CASSYGQGGGYGYTF.

This clone is large. The chain carries TRBV30 and TRBJ1-1; D unresolved. Trimming stripped 2 bases from V and 3 bases from J, with 19 bases between. CDR1 and CDR2 from the germline V gene are GTSNPN and SVGIG (reference sequence). The CDR3 has 16 amino acids. The CDR3 DNA reads as TGTGCCTGGAGTCCCAACGAATCGGTCGGGGACACTGAAGCTTTCTTT. Its translation is CAWSPNESVGDTEAFF.